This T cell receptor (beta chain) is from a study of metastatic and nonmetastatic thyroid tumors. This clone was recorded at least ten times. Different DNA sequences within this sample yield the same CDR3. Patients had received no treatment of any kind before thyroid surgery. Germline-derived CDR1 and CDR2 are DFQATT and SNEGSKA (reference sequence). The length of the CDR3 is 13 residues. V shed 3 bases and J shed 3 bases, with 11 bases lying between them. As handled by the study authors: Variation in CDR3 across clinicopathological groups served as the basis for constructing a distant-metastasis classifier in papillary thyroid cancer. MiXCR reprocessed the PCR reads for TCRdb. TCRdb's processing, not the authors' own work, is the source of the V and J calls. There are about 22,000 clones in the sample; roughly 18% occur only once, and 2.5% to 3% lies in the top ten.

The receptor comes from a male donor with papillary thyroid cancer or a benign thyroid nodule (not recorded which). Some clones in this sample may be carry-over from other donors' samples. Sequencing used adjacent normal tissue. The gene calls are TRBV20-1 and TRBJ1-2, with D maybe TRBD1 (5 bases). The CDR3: CSASSGDHYGYTF. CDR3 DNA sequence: TGCAGTGCTAGCTCGGGGGATCACTATGGCTACACCTTC.